Shown below are 16 T cell receptor beta chains from a single sample sequenced in a study of shared clonotypes between healthy human individuals. Clones were sequenced by immunoSEQ multiplex PCR, and TCRdb holds only the in-frame ones, with some missing. The sample lists about 600,000 clones, roughly 97% occurring once. Sequenced material: naive CD4+ T cells sorted from blood. The subset was: CD45RA+ positively selected. All receptors come from a woman aged 25-40 years in good health.

J is TRBJ2-1 and V is TRBV19; D may be TRBD2 (5 bases). This CDR3 spans 15 amino acids. The V gene's germline CDR1 is LNHDA and CDR2 SQIVND (reference sequence). The V end was cut by 3 bases, the J end by 2 bases, with 11 bases between. The CDR3 protein is CASSIGSGPYNEQFF. CDR3 DNA sequence: TGTGCCAGTAGTATTGGGAGCGGCCCCTACAATGAGCAGTTCTTC.

This chain uses TRBV10-2 with TRBJ2-2; 10 bases line up with TRBD1. This CDR3 is 16 amino acids long. CDR1 is WSHSY, CDR2 SAAADI, per germline. With V trimmed by 4 bases and J by 3 bases, 5 bases remained unmatched. As DNA, the CDR3 is TGCGCCAGCAGTGGACAGGGGGCAGTTGACACCGGGGAGCTGTTTTTT. This gives the protein CASSGQGAVDTGELFF.

This rearrangement joins TRBV14 to TRBJ2-3, with D perhaps matching TRBD1 (6 bases). Trimming shortened V by 3 bases and J by 0 bases, and 16 bases separated the two germline ends. The CDR3 runs to 17 residues. CDR1 SGHDN and CDR2 FVKESK come from the germline V gene. The CDR3 here is CASSHNKPGASTDTQYF. The CDR3 DNA sequence: TGTGCCAGCAGCCATAACAAACCAGGGGCCAGCACAGATACGCAGTATTTT.

The rearrangement joins TRBV28 to TRBJ1-1; the D gene is possibly TRBD1 (5 bases). This CDR3 comprises 14 residues. Germline V gene lookup returns CDR1 MDHEN and CDR2 SYDVKM. V lost 5 bases and J 1 base, leaving 11 bases between the germline ends. The CDR3 DNA follows: TGTGCCAGCAGTAAACTGGGGGGGAACACTGAAGCTTTCTTT. Translation: CASSKLGGNTEAFF.

V usage is TRBV28 and J usage is TRBJ2-7; TRBD1 might be the D (6 bases). Germline V gene data show CDR1 as MDHEN and CDR2 as SYDVKM. V was pared by 7 bases and J by 7 bases, with 17 bases between. This CDR3 region has 13 residues. In DNA form, the CDR3 reads TGTGCCAGCATTGCACAGGGACGTTGGGAGCAGTACTTC. Its protein is CASIAQGRWEQYF.

The chain combines TRBV28 with TRBJ1-6, with D hard to call. The CDR3 totals 12 residues. V was cut by 10 bases and J by 8 bases, with 12 bases left in between. Germline values: CDR1 MDHEN, CDR2 SYDVKM. CDR3 protein: CATHSQDSPLHF. CDR3 bases: TGTGCCACCCACTCCCAGGATTCACCCCTCCACTTT. Looking up the rest from reference TRBV28 and TRBJ1-6 gives the full variable domain: DVKVTQSSRYLVKRTGEKVFLECVQDMDHENMFWYRQDPGLGLRLIYFSYDVKMKEKGDIPEGYSVSREKKERFSLILESASTNQTSMYLCATHSQDSPLHFGNGTRLTVT.

The chain has TRBV6-1 and TRBJ1-2; no firm D call. V was clipped by 6 bases and J by 4 bases, with 9 bases between them. Germline V gene lookup returns CDR1 MNHNS and CDR2 SASEGT. This CDR3 contains 12 residues. Here the CDR3 DNA reads TGTGCCAGCAGCGGACGGACCTATGGCTACACCTTC. It is translated as CASSGRTYGYTF.

To note about this clone: Additional DNA sequences in this sample encode the identical CDR3. The chain employs TRBV6-5 and TRBJ2-7; D not resolved. The CDR3 sequence is 12 residues long. Germline V gene data show CDR1 as MNHEY and CDR2 as SVGAGI. V lost 3 bases and J 5 bases, leaving 8 bases between the germline ends. CDR3 DNA: TGTGCCAGCAGTTATGGAGCCCACGAGCAGTACTTC. It is translated as CASSYGAHEQYF.

Comment on this clone: This specimen includes other DNA sequences encoding the same CDR3. The genes are TRBV6-6 and TRBJ2-7; D remains ambiguous. Looked up from germline, CDR1 is MNHNY and CDR2 is SVGAGI (reference sequence). The V and J ends lost 2 bases and 3 bases respectively, with 5 bases between them. There are 12 residues in the CDR3. CDR3 DNA: TGTGCCAGCAGTTACGACGGCTACGAGCAGTACTTC. Amino acid sequence: CASSYDGYEQYF.

In the case of this clone: The identical CDR3 is also encoded by other nucleotide sequences in the sample. J is TRBJ2-7 and V is TRBV18, with a tentative D call TRBD2 (5 bases). CDR3 size: 13 residues. Germline lookup yields CDR1 KGHSH and CDR2 LQKENI. Deletions cut 0 bases from V and 3 bases from J, with 6 bases between. The CDR3 sequence: CASSPPGGYEQYF. In DNA, the CDR3 is TGTGCCAGCTCACCACCCGGAGGCTACGAGCAGTACTTC.

This clone was counted a single time. The genes are TRBV28 and TRBJ1-1; 9 bases map to TRBD1. Germline-derived CDR1 and CDR2 are MDHEN and SYDVKM. Trimming cost V 5 bases and J 6 bases; bases outside gene matches: 10. The CDR3 has 15 residues. CDR3 protein: CASSEPGQGTSEAFF. The CDR3 region has the DNA TGTGCCAGCAGTGAACCGGGACAGGGTACTTCTGAAGCTTTCTTT.

The V gene is TRBV19, the J gene TRBJ1-1; unclear D gene. Germline V CDR1 and CDR2: LNHDA, SQIVND (reference sequence). The CDR3 is 13 residues long. V lost 8 bases and J lost 0, with 10 bases in between. The CDR3 here is CASQDRLNTEAFF. DNA for the CDR3: TGTGCCAGTCAGGACCGGCTGAACACTGAAGCTTTCTTT.

This clone was seen once. The chain uses TRBV29-1 and TRBJ2-1; D not certain. Germline V CDR1 and CDR2: SQVTM, ANQGSEA. The CDR3 totals 12 residues. Trimming stripped 5 bases from V and 7 bases from J, with 12 bases between. The CDR3 bases are TGCAGCGTTCTCCAGTTTCGAAATGAGCAGTTCTTC. It translates to CSVLQFRNEQFF.

This clone occurred once. The chain links TRBV6-1 to TRBJ2-2; TRBD2 matches at 13 bases. J was trimmed by 11 bases and V by 7 bases; bases with no gene match: 4. Germline CDR1 reads MNHNS; CDR2 reads SASEGT. This CDR3 has 13 residues. CDR3 region: CASKLAGGRELFF. The CDR3 DNA reads as TGTGCCAGCAAACTAGCGGGAGGGCGAGAGCTGTTTTTT.

The chain carries TRBV5-6 and TRBJ2-4, with D maybe TRBD1 (6 bases). This CDR3 contains 17 residues. Germline values: CDR1 SGHDT, CDR2 YYEEEE. V was trimmed by 5 bases and J by 0 bases, leaving 18 bases between them. CDR3 nucleotide sequence: TGTGCCAGCAGTTCCGGGACACTAACTTTAGCCAAAAACATTCAGTACTTC. Protein sequence: CASSSGTLTLAKNIQYF.

The CDR3 here is CASSLVGTGSYNEQFF. CDR3 sequence (DNA): TGCGCCAGCAGCTTGGTCGGGACCGGGTCCTACAATGAGCAGTTCTTC. The chain has TRBV5-1 and TRBJ2-1; D could derive from TRBD1 or TRBD2 (5 bases each). Germline V CDR1 and CDR2: SGHRS, YFSETQ. Trimming left V 0 bases short and J 1 base short, with 11 bases between. The CDR3 totals 16 residues.